The 23 T cell receptor beta chains below all came from one sample that was sequenced in a study of early T cells in non-severe SARS-CoV-2 infection. TCRdb reprocessed the 5' RACE reads with MiXCR, giving one entry per CDR3 protein. Seen here are nearly 70,000 distinct CDR3 sequences, about 4.6% observed once, and the top ten hold approximately 3.6%. The material was whole blood, obtained at baseline. These receptors originate from an adult who was a healthcare worker with PCR-confirmed SARS-CoV-2 infection or an uninfected control (not recorded which). The donor label of this sample is uncertain.

This clonotype was seen only a few times. This chain joins TRBV7-2 and TRBJ2-3, with a possible D match to TRBD2 (5 bases). The CDR3 sequence is 15 residues long. Trimming removed 1 base at V and 4 bases at J, with 12 bases between. Germline-derived CDR1 and CDR2 are SGHTA and FQGNSA. The chain's CDR3 is CASSLESRAPDTQYF. The CDR3 DNA sequence: TGTGCCAGCAGCTTAGAGTCGAGGGCCCCAGATACGCAGTATTTT.

This clonotype was detected ten times or more. The V gene is TRBV11-2, the J gene TRBJ1-1; D is possibly TRBD1 (5 bases). V gave up 5 bases and J gave up 5 bases, with 12 bases separating them. The germline V gene encodes CDR1 SGHAT and CDR2 FQNNGV. The CDR3 covers 13 residues. As DNA, the CDR3 is TGTGCCAGCAGCCTCGGACGGGGGACTGAAGCTTTCTTT. Its translation is CASSLGRGTEAFF.

This clonotype was observed at least ten times. The gene calls are TRBV7-8 and TRBJ2-6, with 8 bases aligning to TRBD2. With V trimmed by 5 bases and J by 2 bases, 5 bases remained unmatched. This CDR3 has 16 amino acids. Germline CDR1 and CDR2: SGHVS and FQNEAQ. The CDR3 bases are TGTGCCAGCAGCGCCCGGGGGGGACCTGGGGCCAACGTCCTGACTTTC. Its translation: CASSARGGPGANVLTF.

V is TRBV2 and J is TRBJ2-5; TRBD1 is a possible D gene (5 bases). The germline gives CDR1 SNHLY, CDR2 FYNNEI. V shed 7 bases and J shed 2 bases, with 11 bases lying between them. The CDR3 runs to 13 residues. The CDR3 sequence is CASNNRRQETQYF. As DNA, the CDR3 is TGTGCCAGCAACAACAGGAGACAAGAGACCCAGTACTTC.

The chain couples TRBV6-5 to TRBJ1-2, with 7 bases fitting TRBD1. CDR3 length equals 15 residues. Germline loops: CDR1 MNHEY, CDR2 SVGAGI. The J segment lost 4 bases and the V segment lost 2 bases, leaving 7 bases of the junction unmatched. CDR3 protein: CASSYTGQWFYGYTF. The CDR3 coding sequence is TGTGCCAGCAGTTACACGGGACAGTGGTTCTATGGCTACACCTTC.

This clonotype was detected ten times or more. The V and J genes are TRBV5-1 and TRBJ1-1; TRBD1 agrees at 7 bases. The CDR3 is 16 amino acids. Germline V CDR1 and CDR2: SGHRS, YFSETQ. V lost 3 bases and J lost 5; bases outside the gene matches: 13. In nucleotides, the CDR3 is TGCGCCAGCAGCTCTGGCGGGAGGGGGCTTGTGACTGAAGCTTTCTTT. This sequence encodes CASSSGGRGLVTEAFF.

This clonotype has just a few counts. The chain recombines TRBV6-6 with TRBJ1-1; the D is unclear. Trimming pared 2 bases from V and 6 bases from J, leaving 10 bases between. The CDR3 is made up of 13 amino acids. From germline, CDR1 is MNHNY and CDR2 SVGAGI (reference sequence). The DNA of the CDR3 is TGTGCCAGCAGTTACCCCCCCCAGGCTGAAGCTTTCTTT. This sequence encodes CASSYPPQAEAFF.

In nucleotides, the CDR3 is TGTGCCAGCAGCTTATCCGCTAGCGGGGGGGGAGGAAAGACCCAGTACTTC. Amino acids: CASSLSASGGGGKTQYF. This chain links TRBV7-2 with TRBJ2-5; 12 bases agree with TRBD2. V lost 2 bases, J lost 6 bases, and 10 bases stayed unmatched. The CDR3 has 17 amino acids. The germline CDR1 and CDR2 sequences are SGHTA and FQGNSA. The complete variable domain, with remaining parts taken from reference TRBV7-2 and TRBJ2-5, reads GAGVSQSPSNKVTEKGKDVELRCDPISGHTALYWYRQSLGQGLEFLIYFQGNSAPDKSGLPSDRFSAERTGGSVSTLTIQRTQQEDSAVYLCASSLSASGGGGKTQYFGPGTRLLVL.

The chain employs TRBV9 and TRBJ2-3, with D unclear. The CDR3 is 9 residues long. V lost 9 bases, J lost 9 bases, and 8 bases lay in between. Germline values: CDR1 SGDLS, CDR2 YYNGEE. DNA for the CDR3: TGTGCCAACGCTAGAACGCAGTATTTT. Translated, it gives CANARTQYF.

This clonotype appeared a few times. The genes are TRBV27 and TRBJ1-4; 8 nucleotides align to TRBD1. CDR1 is MNHEY, CDR2 SMNVEV, per germline (reference sequence). Germline trimming cut 6 bases from V and 5 bases from J; bases unmatched to any gene: 11. The length of the CDR3 is 16 residues. The CDR3 loop reads CASRKSGTGDNEKLFF. The CDR3 DNA is TGTGCCAGCAGAAAATCGGGGACAGGAGACAATGAAAAACTGTTTTTT.

The table lists this clonotype with a few counts. The V and J genes are TRBV7-2 and TRBJ2-2, with no clear D. Looked up from germline, CDR1 is SGHTA and CDR2 is FQGNSA. The V and J ends lost 3 bases and 1 base respectively, with 12 bases between them. This CDR3 contains 16 residues. CDR3 region: CASSLSLPGNTGELFF. DNA of the CDR3: TGTGCCAGCAGCTTGTCCCTCCCCGGGAACACCGGGGAGCTGTTTTTT.

This clonotype was picked up many times. The germline gene is not matched at one end of the junction; a read error may be the cause. This chain uses TRBV12-3 or TRBV12-4 with TRBJ1-1; D ambiguous. CDR3 size: 13 residues. CDR3 DNA sequence: TGTGCCAGCAGCTTAGCCGGGAACACTGAAGCTTTCTTT. Translation gives CASSLAGNTEAFF.

This clonotype has ten or more counts. The genes are TRBV20-1 and TRBJ2-7; weak D call: TRBD2 (6 bases). The ends were cut back, 7 bases at V and 4 bases at J, with 20 bases in the middle. The V gene's germline CDR1 is DFQATT and CDR2 SNEGSKA (reference sequence). The CDR3 is 14 residues long. The DNA of the CDR3 is TGCAGTGGGGGGGAATCCGGGACTCTTTACGAGCAGTACTTC. It codes for CSGGESGTLYEQYF.

This clonotype has only a few counts. The chain recombines TRBV18 with TRBJ2-5, with D possibly matching TRBD2 (5 bases). This CDR3 region has 13 residues. Germline loops: CDR1 KGHSH, CDR2 LQKENI. Trimming removed 4 bases at V and 4 bases at J, with 10 bases between. The chain's CDR3 is CASSLEGRETQYF. As DNA, the CDR3 is TGTGCCAGCTCACTCGAGGGTCGAGAGACCCAGTACTTC.

This clonotype showed up many times. The chain combines TRBV10-1 with TRBJ2-3, with D perhaps matching TRBD1 or TRBD2 (5 bases each). Germline V lookup: CDR1 WNHNN, CDR2 SYGVQD (reference sequence). V was clipped by 6 bases and J by 0 bases, with 10 bases between them. This CDR3 is built from 14 residues. CDR3 bases: TGCGCCAGCAGCCGGGACGGCAGCACAGATACGCAGTATTTT. Its translation: CASSRDGSTDTQYF.

In its sample, this clonotype was seen a few times. The chain employs TRBV7-2 and TRBJ2-5, with D tentatively TRBD2 (6 bases). Germline V lookup: CDR1 SGHTA, CDR2 FQGNSA. The ends were cut back, 5 bases at V and 5 bases at J, with 15 bases in the middle. The CDR3 consists of 14 residues. The CDR3 DNA is TGTGCCAGCAGCGAGACCGGGGGAGTCGAGACCCAGTACTTC. Amino acids: CASSETGGVETQYF.

This clonotype turned up a few times. The chain links TRBV20-1 to TRBJ2-1; TRBD1 matches at 7 bases. The CDR3 covers 12 residues. Germline V lookup: CDR1 DFQATT, CDR2 SNEGSKA (reference sequence). V shed 3 bases and J 9 bases; nucleotides not matched to a gene: 5. The CDR3 region is CSASANRGEQFF. The CDR3 DNA sequence: TGCAGTGCTAGTGCAAACAGGGGTGAGCAGTTCTTC.

The chain joins TRBV7-6 to TRBJ1-2, with 10 bases fitting TRBD1. This CDR3 region has 18 residues. CDR1 and CDR2 (germline): SGHVS, FNYEAQ. The J segment lost 1 base and the V segment lost 8 bases, leaving 16 bases of the junction unmatched. The CDR3 DNA sequence: TGTGCCAGCGGCTACGCATCCATGACAGGGGGCCATAACTATGGCTACACCTTC. The encoded protein is CASGYASMTGGHNYGYTF.

This clonotype has more than one count but fewer than ten. This rearrangement joins TRBV12-3 or TRBV12-4 to TRBJ2-7, with TRBD1 matching 8 bases. V was pared by 5 bases and J by 4 bases, with 10 bases of the junction left unmatched. The CDR3 consists of 15 residues. The CDR3 DNA reads TGTGCCAGCAGTGTTTCGACAGGGGTAGGTTACGAGCAGTACTTC. Translating it yields CASSVSTGVGYEQYF.

The table lists this clonotype with many counts. The rearrangement links TRBV6-2 or TRBV6-3 to TRBJ2-5; tentative D call: TRBD2 (7 bases). The V and J ends lost 11 bases and 5 bases respectively, with 15 bases between them. Germline CDR1 reads MNHEY; CDR2 reads SVGEGT. This CDR3 has 12 amino acids. The CDR3 region is CAVRGAPETQYF. CDR3 bases: TGTGCCGTTCGGGGGGCCCCGGAGACCCAGTACTTC.

This clonotype was observed many times. This chain joins TRBV19 and TRBJ1-5; the D is unclear. This CDR3 contains 14 residues. Trimming stripped 3 bases from V and 0 bases from J, with 6 bases between. In germline, CDR1 is LNHDA, CDR2 SQIVND (reference sequence). CDR3 nucleotide sequence: TGTGCCAGTAGTATGGGCAGTAGCAATCAGCCCCAGCATTTT. Amino acid sequence: CASSMGSSNQPQHF.

This clonotype was seen many times. The V and J genes are TRBV27 and TRBJ2-6; D remains unclear. The CDR3 runs to 17 residues. V lost 2 bases to trimming and J lost 0 bases, with 11 bases between them. Germline V lookup: CDR1 MNHEY, CDR2 SMNVEV (reference sequence). DNA of the CDR3: TGTGCCAGCAGTTTACAGAATCCAAACTCTGGGGCCAACGTCCTGACTTTC. This translates into CASSLQNPNSGANVLTF.

This clonotype occurred many times. This chain connects TRBV3-1 to TRBJ2-3; 13 nucleotides match TRBD2. CDR1 is LGHDT and CDR2 is YNNKEL in the germline V gene (reference sequence). Germline trimming cut 4 bases from V and 4 bases from J; bases unmatched to any gene: 5. The CDR3 sequence is 16 residues long. In nucleotides, the CDR3 is TGTGCCAGCAGCCTGGGACTAGCGGGGTCGGCAGATACGCAGTATTTT. Protein sequence: CASSLGLAGSADTQYF.